This T cell receptor (beta chain) comes out of a study of T cells in localized non-small cell lung cancer. Study-wide findings and caveats: Of the tissues analyzed, uninvolved adjacent lung showed maximal T cell clonality, greater than tumor. Increased T cell density in blood showed an association with longer overall survival. Only one tumor region was sequenced, so heterogeneity remains possible. Paired adjacent lung recovered a median roughly 54 of the top 100 tumor clones.

About this clone itself: Its target is unknown.

The V and J ends lost 8 bases and 7 bases respectively, with 15 bases between them. Germline assignment: CDR1 LNHDA and CDR2 SQIVND (reference sequence). This CDR3 contains 14 residues. The repertoire was sequenced with immunoSEQ multiplex PCR; TCRdb's copy has only in-frame clones and lacks some. This sample has about 28,000 clones, with about 80% found just once. This chain connects TRBV19 to TRBJ1-6, with D uncertain. This material consisted of peripheral blood mononuclear cells, taken before any cancer treatment. This TCR was sampled from a man aged 40 to 75 with stage III lung adenocarcinoma. The CDR3 here is CASAIVPRNSPLHF. In nucleotides, the CDR3 is TGTGCCAGTGCAATAGTGCCGAGGAATTCACCCCTCCACTTT.